This TCR beta chain appears in the sequencing data of a study of blood T cell repertoires in COVID-19. Methods used by the authors: Reference gene primer amplification gave estimated nucleated cell counts. The repertoire was sequenced with immunoSEQ multiplex PCR; TCRdb's copy has only in-frame clones and lacks some. V and J calls and clone size follow that table, whereas D and trimming were derived from the DNA. The table records 9,000 to 10,000 clones, around 76% of them present only once. V lost 6 bases to trimming and J lost 3 bases, with 12 bases between them. The CDR3 totals 13 residues. CDR1 and CDR2 from the germline V gene are MNHEY and SMNVEV (reference sequence).

V is TRBV27 and J is TRBJ2-7; no clear D gene. Input material: peripheral blood. The receptor was isolated from a human donor in a cohort sampled during active COVID-19. DNA for the CDR3: TGTGCCAGCAGGGCTCCTCCCCGCTACGAGCAGTACTTC. Amino acids: CASRAPPRYEQYF.